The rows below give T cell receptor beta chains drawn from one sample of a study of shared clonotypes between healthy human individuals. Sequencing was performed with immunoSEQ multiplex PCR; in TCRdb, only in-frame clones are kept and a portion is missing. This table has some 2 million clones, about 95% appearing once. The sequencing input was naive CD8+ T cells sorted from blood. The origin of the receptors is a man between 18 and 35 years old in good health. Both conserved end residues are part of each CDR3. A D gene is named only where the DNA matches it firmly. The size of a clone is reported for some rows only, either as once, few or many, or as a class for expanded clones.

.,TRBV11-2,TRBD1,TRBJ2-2,TGTGCCAGCAGCGGACAGGGTGGGGAGCTGTTTTTT,CASSGQGGELFF
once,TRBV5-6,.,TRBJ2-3,TGTGCCAGCAGCTTGGTCGGCGATACGCAGTATTTT,CASSLVGDTQYF
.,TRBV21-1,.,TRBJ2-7,TGTGCCAGCAGCAAAGCTTCTAGGGGATTAGCGGCGGGACTAATCGAGCAGTACTTC,CASSKASRGLAAGLIEQYF
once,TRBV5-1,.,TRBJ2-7,TGCGCCAGCAGCTTGGGAAGGGACATCTCCTACGAGCAGTACTTC,CASSLGRDISYEQYF
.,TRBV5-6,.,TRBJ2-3,TGTGCCAGCAGCCCGGCTAGCTCAGATACGCAGTATTTT,CASSPASSDTQYF
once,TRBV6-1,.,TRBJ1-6,TGTGCCAGCACCTCGTTAGGGCAGGAAAGATCACCCCTCCACTTT,CASTSLGQERSPLHF
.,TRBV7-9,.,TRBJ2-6,TGTGCCAGCAGCTTAGGGTATGGGGCCAACGTCCTGACTTTC,CASSLGYGANVLTF
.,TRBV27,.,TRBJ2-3,TGTGCCAGCAGTTTATCGACGGGGGATACGCAGTATTTT,CASSLSTGDTQYF
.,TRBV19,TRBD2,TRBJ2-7,TGTGCCAGTAGTAGGACTAGCGGGGCCTACGAGCAGTACTTC,CASSRTSGAYEQYF
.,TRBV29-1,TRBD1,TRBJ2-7,TGCAGCGTTGAAGGTCTGGACAGGGCCTACGAGCAGTACTTC,CSVEGLDRAYEQYF
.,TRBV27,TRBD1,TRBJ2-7,TGTGCCAGCAGTCTCATAAATATCCGGGACAGAGCCTACGAGCAGTACTTC,CASSLINIRDRAYEQYF
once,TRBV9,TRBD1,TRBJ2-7,TGTGCCAGCAGCCGTAGTGGCGACCCGGGACAGGGGACCTACGAGCAGTACTTC,CASSRSGDPGQGTYEQYF
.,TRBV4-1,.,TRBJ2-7,TGCGCCAGCAGCCAAAAAGTGGACGGGGCCTACGAGCAGTACTTC,CASSQKVDGAYEQYF
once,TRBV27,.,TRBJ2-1,TGTGCCAGCAGTCCCCTCGGTAGCTCCTACAATGAGCAGTTCTTC,CASSPLGSSYNEQFF
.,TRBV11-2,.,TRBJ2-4,TGTGCCAGCAGCCCCGACCCCGGGAACATTCAGTACTTC,CASSPDPGNIQYF
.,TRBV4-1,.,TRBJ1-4,TGCGCCAGCAGCCAAGTAATCTTCGAAAAACTGTTTTTT,CASSQVIFEKLFF
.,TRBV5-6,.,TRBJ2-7,TGTGCCAGCAGCTCCCCGGGGGTCTACGAGCAGTACTTC,CASSSPGVYEQYF
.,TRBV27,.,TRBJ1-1,TGTGCCAGCAGGGCGGGGGGCGCGGGGACTGAAGCTTTCTTT,CASRAGGAGTEAFF
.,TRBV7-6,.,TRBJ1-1,TGTGCCAGCAGTACTAGTCTGGGATACACTGAAGCTTTCTTT,CASSTSLGYTEAFF
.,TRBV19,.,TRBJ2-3,TGTGCCAGTAGTGCCTCAGCAGATACGCAGTATTTT,CASSASADTQYF
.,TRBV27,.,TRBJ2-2,TGTGCCAGCAGTCCCGTCTTGGGCACCGGGGAGCTGTTTTTT,CASSPVLGTGELFF
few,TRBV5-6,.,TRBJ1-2,TGTGCCAAGACACAGGACTATGGCTACACCTTC,CAKTQDYGYTF
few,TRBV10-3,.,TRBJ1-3,TGTGCCATCAGATCCTCCGGAAACACCATATATTTT,CAIRSSGNTIYF
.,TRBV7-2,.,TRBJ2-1,TGTGCCAGCAGCTTTGGTACGCATCCCTACAATGAGCAGTTCTTC,CASSFGTHPYNEQFF
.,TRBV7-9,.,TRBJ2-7,TGTGCCAGCAGCTTCAGGGCAGGGTACGAGCAGTACTTC,CASSFRAGYEQYF
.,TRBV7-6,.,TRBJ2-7,TGTGCCAGCAGCTTCCTGGGCGGCCGCGGGACCCACTACGAGCAGTACTTC,CASSFLGGRGTHYEQYF
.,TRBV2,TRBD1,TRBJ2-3,TGTGCCAGCAGTCAAGAGGGACAGGGGGGGGCAGATACGCAGTATTTT,CASSQEGQGGADTQYF
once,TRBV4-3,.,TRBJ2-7,TGCGCCAGCAGCCAAACCTTCGGCTCCTACGAGCAGTACTTC,CASSQTFGSYEQYF
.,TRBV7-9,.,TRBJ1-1,TGTGCCAGCAGCTACGGGGAGGGGATTTTCACTGAAGCTTTCTTT,CASSYGEGIFTEAFF
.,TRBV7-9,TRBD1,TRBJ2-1,TGTGCCAGCACCTACACCGGGACAGACGCTTACAATGAGCAGTTCTTC,CASTYTGTDAYNEQFF